This TCR beta chain was observed in a study of cytomegalovirus exposure and HLA in healthy donors. Study details: From donors who were HLA-typed, an early data release held 81 million or so unique TCRs. General study findings and limits: Most TCR sequences were seen very rarely across donors, but some public TCRs occurred in many. Common viral pathogens were later found to be apparently linked to several of the most significant clusters.

Primers included in the PCR were 60 Vbeta and 13 Jbeta primers. The data were produced by immunoSEQ multiplex PCR, yet TCRdb's version contains in-frame clones alone and is incomplete. The top ten clones hold around 1.4% of a sample with 150,000 to 200,000 clones, around 80% of them seen once. The V and J ends lost 4 bases and 6 bases respectively, with 13 bases between them. The CDR3 runs 13 residues. Germline V gives CDR1 SGHDT, CDR2 YYEEEE. Note on this clone: The antigen remains undetermined.

This receptor was identified in a girl under 18 in good health and CMV-seropositive. What was sequenced was PBMCs. This chain joins TRBV5-6 and TRBJ1-2; weak D call: TRBD1 (6 bases). CDR3 sequence (DNA): TGTGCCAGCAGCCGCGGACAGAGGGATGGCTACACCTTC. It translates to CASSRGQRDGYTF. Looking up the rest from reference TRBV5-6 and TRBJ1-2 gives the full variable domain: DAGVTQSPTHLIKTRGQQVTLRCSPKSGHDTVSWYQQALGQGPQFIFQYYEEEERQRGNFPDRFSGHQFPNYSSELNVNALLLGDSALYLCASSRGQRDGYTFGSGTRLTVV.